This TCR beta chain appears in the sequencing data of a study of PD-L1 blockade in urothelial cancer. Study information: Males with bladder-origin urothelial cancer constituted about 85% of the roughly 30 patients. Treatment start was followed by blood analysis at 3 weeks (second dose) and again at 6 weeks. Researchers found blood samples held a median of roughly 140,000 T cells. General study findings and limits: Tumor-associated clones in the blood of durable-benefit patients grew more at 3 weeks.

As to time point: peripheral blood 6 weeks after treatment start. Per germline, CDR1 MNHNS and CDR2 SASEGT. CDR3 length: 14 amino acids. V lost 6 bases to trimming and J lost 3 bases; unmatched junction nucleotides: 5. With respect to this clone: Its antigen is currently unknown.

Assay used: immunoSEQ multiplex PCR; TCRdb lists only in-frame clones, some missing. The data hold some 40,000 clones, with 91% observed a single time. This specimen consisted of PBMCs, obtained around atezolizumab (anti-PD-L1) treatment. The chain combines TRBV6-1 with TRBJ2-7, with 10 nucleotides matching TRBD2. The receptor was derived from a man between 70 and 80 years old with urothelial cancer. CDR3: CASSRLAGDYEQYF. The DNA for the CDR3 is TGTGCCAGCAGCCGCCTAGCGGGAGACTACGAGCAGTACTTC.